These T cell receptor beta chains were read from a single sample in a study of blood T cell repertoires in COVID-19. Profiled with immunoSEQ multiplex PCR; TCRdb holds only in-frame clones, not every one. The table records tens of thousands of clones, around 80% of them present only once. Sequencing used PBMCs or T cells enriched from blood (not recorded which). The receptor set was obtained from a middle-aged woman with acute COVID-19. Each CDR3 is given with its conserved first and last residue. A D gene is named only where the DNA matches it firmly. For some rows the clone size is stated as once, few or many, or as a class when expanded; others skip it.

TRBV9,-,-,TRBJ2-7,CASSVSGLTYEQYF,TGTGCCAGCAGCGTCTCCGGACTAACCTACGAGCAGTACTTC
TRBV6-1,-,-,TRBJ2-1,CASSAVGRPRPNEQFF,TGTGCCAGCAGTGCCGTAGGGAGACCCCGCCCCAATGAGCAGTTCTTC
TRBV14,-,TRBD2,TRBJ2-7,CASSQAGTSGRRGSREQYF,TGTGCCAGCAGCCAAGCCGGGACTAGCGGGAGGAGGGGGTCTCGAGAGCAGTACTTC
TRBV7-9,-,-,TRBJ2-5,CASSFLPSRETQYF,TGTGCCAGCAGCTTCCTACCATCGAGGGAGACCCAGTACTTC
TRBV28,-,TRBD2,TRBJ2-1,CASSGLAGEELDNEQFF,TGTGCCAGCAGTGGACTAGCGGGAGAGGAGCTGGACAATGAGCAGTTCTTC
TRBV19,-,-,TRBJ1-2,CASSMGGSGYTF,TGTGCCAGTAGTATGGGGGGTAGCGGCTACACCTTC
TRBV27,once,TRBD2,TRBJ2-1,CASSFRIAGGTYNEQFF,TGTGCCAGCAGTTTCAGAATAGCGGGAGGGACCTACAATGAGCAGTTCTTC
TRBV7-9,many,-,TRBJ1-1,CASSHQEGWNTEAFF,TGTGCCAGCAGCCACCAGGAAGGTTGGAACACTGAAGCTTTCTTT
TRBV28,-,-,TRBJ1-5,CASSFRGDGQPQHF,TGTGCCAGCAGTTTCCGCGGTGATGGGCAGCCCCAGCATTTT
TRBV2,-,-,TRBJ1-5,CASTPESPSNQPQHF,TGTGCCAGCACTCCCGAGAGCCCGAGCAATCAGCCCCAGCATTTT
TRBV5-1,-,TRBD1,TRBJ2-3,CASSLGQGGGTDTQYF,TGCGCCAGCAGTCTGGGACAGGGGGGAGGCACAGATACGCAGTATTTT
TRBV2,-,TRBD2,TRBJ2-7,CASNQGSSGTDLYF,TGTGCCAGCAACCAAGGATCTAGCGGGACAGATCTGTACTTC
TRBV3-1/TRBV3-2,-,-,TRBJ2-7,CASSQDLPGGLSYEQYF,TGTGCCAGCAGCCAAGATCTTCCAGGGGGGCTAAGCTACGAGCAGTACTTC
TRBV19,-,TRBD1,TRBJ1-3,CASSIRGPGNTIYF,TGTGCCAGTAGTATTAGGGGGCCTGGAAACACCATATATTTT
TRBV11-2,-,-,TRBJ1-6,CASSFEGASPLHF,TGTGCCAGCAGCTTTGAAGGGGCTTCACCCCTCCACTTT
TRBV6-5,-,TRBD2,TRBJ2-1,CASRGLAGYSNEQFF,TGTGCCAGCAGAGGACTAGCGGGGTACTCGAATGAGCAGTTCTTC
TRBV27,once,TRBD1,TRBJ2-3,CASSLGQALSDTQYF,TGTGCCAGCAGTTTAGGACAGGCTCTATCAGATACGCAGTATTTT
TRBV5-4,-,-,TRBJ2-5,CASRRWPPPPGDQETQYF,TGTGCCAGCAGACGATGGCCCCCTCCCCCAGGGGACCAAGAGACCCAGTACTTC
TRBV5-8,-,-,TRBJ2-5,CASSLEAGAQETQYF,TGTGCCAGCAGCTTGGAAGCAGGGGCCCAAGAGACCCAGTACTTC
TRBV11-3,-,-,TRBJ1-1,CASSMTANTEAFF,TGTGCCAGCAGCATGACAGCGAACACTGAAGCTTTCTTT
TRBV11-2,-,TRBD1,TRBJ2-5,CASSFSTGGETQYF,TGTGCCAGCAGCTTTTCGACAGGGGGAGAGACCCAGTACTTC
TRBV11-2,-,TRBD1,TRBJ2-5,CASSLTGEETQYF,TGTGCCAGCAGCTTAACAGGGGAAGAGACCCAGTACTTC
TRBV2,once,TRBD1,TRBJ1-6,CASSEAGQGNSPLHF,TGTGCCAGCAGTGAAGCCGGACAGGGTAATTCACCCCTCCACTTT
TRBV11-3,once,-,TRBJ2-5,CASSFTGAGQETQYF,TGTGCCAGCAGCTTTACGGGAGCAGGTCAAGAGACCCAGTACTTC
TRBV24-1,-,TRBD1,TRBJ1-5,CATSSTGGNQPQHF,TGTGCCACCAGCTCGACAGGGGGGAATCAGCCCCAGCATTTT
TRBV6-6,-,TRBD1,TRBJ1-2,CASSYYRTGDNYGYTF,TGTGCCAGCAGTTACTACCGAACAGGGGACAACTATGGCTACACCTTC
TRBV5-8,-,TRBD1,TRBJ1-4,CASSLMGQLNEKLFF,TGTGCCAGCAGCTTAATGGGACAGCTGAATGAAAAACTGTTTTTT
TRBV29-1,-,TRBD1,TRBJ1-5,CSASTGTSGNQPQHF,TGCAGCGCCTCGACAGGGACTTCCGGCAATCAGCCCCAGCATTTT
TRBV5-1,-,TRBD2,TRBJ2-3,CASSLPGLAGAPDTQYF,TGCGCCAGCAGCTTACCGGGACTAGCGGGGGCCCCAGATACGCAGTATTTT
TRBV27,-,-,TRBJ2-3,CASSPEASGLPGQYF,TGTGCCAGCAGTCCCGAGGCGAGCGGGTTACCCGGGCAGTATTTT
TRBV3-1/TRBV3-2,-,TRBD1,TRBJ2-1,CASSQQPGQGVGEQFF,TGTGCCAGCAGCCAACAACCGGGACAGGGGGTCGGTGAGCAGTTCTTC
TRBV11-2,-,TRBD1,TRBJ1-2,CASSGYRGQDYGYTF,TGTGCCAGCAGCGGCTACAGGGGGCAGGACTATGGCTACACCTTC
TRBV6-5,-,TRBD1,TRBJ2-5,CASRDRVGETQYF,TGTGCCAGCAGGGACAGGGTCGGAGAGACCCAGTACTTC
TRBV11-3,-,-,TRBJ2-3,CASSLVGADTQYF,TGTGCCAGCAGCTTAGTTGGAGCAGATACGCAGTATTTT
TRBV7-9,-,-,TRBJ2-2,CASRETGELFF,TGTGCCAGCAGAGAGACCGGGGAGCTGTTTTTT
TRBV25-1,-,-,TRBJ1-2,CATSQGIYGYTF,TGTGCCACCTCACAGGGTATCTATGGCTACACCTTC
TRBV6-5,-,-,TRBJ1-1,CASTYWRGEAFF,TGTGCCAGCACCTACTGGAGGGGTGAAGCTTTCTTT
TRBV10-1,few,TRBD1,TRBJ2-1,CASSGSKAGGAYNEQFF,TGCGCCAGCAGTGGGTCTAAAGCAGGGGGCGCCTACAATGAGCAGTTCTTC
TRBV19,few,-,TRBJ2-3,CASSGAHYTDTQYF,TGTGCCAGTAGTGGGGCCCACTACACAGATACGCAGTATTTT
TRBV11-2,-,-,TRBJ1-1,CASSFSLYGYAGAEAFF,TGTGCCAGCAGCTTTTCCCTCTACGGGTATGCCGGGGCTGAAGCTTTCTTT
TRBV7-9,-,-,TRBJ1-1,CASSSQGYAFF,TGTGCCAGCAGCTCCCAGGGCTACGCTTTCTTT
TRBV28,-,TRBD1,TRBJ1-6,CASSLDRGNNSPLHF,TGTGCCAGCAGCCTCGACAGGGGGAATAATTCACCCCTCCACTTT
TRBV28,-,-,TRBJ1-1,CASIQTGLNTEAFF,TGTGCCAGCATACAGACGGGATTGAACACTGAAGCTTTCTTT
TRBV19,once,-,TRBJ1-5,CASSIIGNQPQHF,TGTGCCAGTAGTATTATTGGCAATCAGCCCCAGCATTTT
TRBV12-3/TRBV12-4,once,-,TRBJ1-2,CASSHGGGYGYTF,TGTGCCAGCAGTCACGGGGGGGGATATGGCTACACCTTC
TRBV7-9,-,-,TRBJ1-2,CASVLTWTDVNGYTF,TGTGCCAGCGTACTCACCTGGACAGACGTCAATGGCTACACCTTC